These T cell receptor beta chains were read from a single sample in a study of shared clonotypes between healthy human individuals. Some clones are missing from TCRdb's copy, which holds only in-frame ones; the method was immunoSEQ multiplex PCR. This table has 2 million to 3 million clones, 93% appearing once. The sequenced sample consisted of naive CD4+ T cells from PBMCs. The receptors originated from a man younger than 30 in good health. Some clones in this sample may be carry-over from other donors' samples. The CDR3 runs from the conserved cysteine through the conserved F or W. A D gene is named only where the DNA matches it firmly. Size values are once, few and many counts, or a class for expanded clones, and some rows have none.

TRBD1 TRBJ2-6 TRBV25-1 NA 17 CASSARQGIEGANVLTF TGTGCCAGCAGTGCCAGACAGGGGATCGAGGGGGCCAACGTCCTGACTTTC
NA TRBJ1-2 TRBV14 NA 13 CASSQGRLYGYTF TGTGCCAGCAGCCAAGGGAGGCTCTATGGCTACACCTTC
NA TRBJ2-1 TRBV4-2 NA 16 CASSNLGAQSANEQFF TGTGCCAGCAGCAATCTCGGGGCACAATCCGCCAATGAGCAGTTCTTC
TRBD2 TRBJ2-1 TRBV27 NA 14 CASSATSGTNEQFF TGTGCCAGCAGTGCCACTAGCGGGACGAATGAGCAGTTCTTC
NA TRBJ2-7 TRBV19 few 15 CASSKVTGVAYEQYF TGTGCCAGTAGTAAGGTGACGGGAGTCGCCTACGAGCAGTACTTC
TRBD2 TRBJ2-2 TRBV19 once 18 CASRSGLGLAANTGELFF TGTGCCAGTAGATCCGGCCTCGGACTAGCGGCGAACACCGGGGAGCTGTTTTTT
TRBD1 TRBJ2-7 TRBV7-8 NA 15 CASSLAPRGQGEQYF TGTGCCAGCAGCTTAGCCCCCAGGGGACAGGGTGAGCAGTACTTC
TRBD1 TRBJ1-3 TRBV19 NA 16 CASHEGQGTSGNTIYF TGTGCCAGTCACGAGGGACAGGGGACGTCTGGAAACACCATATATTTT
NA TRBJ2-1 TRBV4-2 NA 15 CASSPALAIHNEQFF TGTGCCAGCAGCCCGGCACTAGCTATCCACAATGAGCAGTTCTTC
NA TRBJ2-5 TRBV28 NA 12 CASRGAAETQYF TGTGCCAGCAGAGGGGCGGCGGAGACCCAGTACTTC
TRBD1 TRBJ2-3 TRBV29-1 NA 18 CSVLPQGVGPRGTDTQYF TGCAGCGTTTTACCCCAGGGGGTCGGACCTCGGGGCACAGATACGCAGTATTTT
NA TRBJ1-2 TRBV7-9 NA 14 CASSLGGSGKSYTF TGTGCCAGCAGCTTAGGGGGGTCAGGAAAGTCCTACACCTTC
NA TRBJ2-2 TRBV5-1 once 16 CASSLVPTTNTGELFF TGCGCCAGCAGCTTGGTACCGACCACGAACACCGGGGAGCTGTTTTTT
NA TRBJ2-7 TRBV6-6 NA 14 CASSGQLRTNEQYF TGTGCCAGCAGTGGACAGCTTAGAACGAACGAGCAGTACTTC
TRBD1 TRBJ2-7 TRBV6-1 NA 17 CASSALYSGTGFYEQYF TGTGCCAGCAGTGCACTTTATTCCGGGACAGGGTTCTACGAGCAGTACTTC
NA TRBJ2-1 TRBV28 NA 12 CASRVNYNEQFF TGTGCCAGCAGAGTCAACTACAATGAGCAGTTCTTC
NA TRBJ2-1 TRBV12-2 NA 15 CASRFPGSSYNEQFF TGTGCAAGTCGCTTTCCGGGGAGCTCCTACAATGAGCAGTTCTTC
TRBD1 TRBJ1-1 TRBV28 NA 19 CASRPRWDRPISENTEAFF TGTGCCAGCAGGCCTAGGTGGGACAGGCCCATATCCGAGAACACTGAAGCTTTCTTT
TRBD1 TRBJ2-1 TRBV28 NA 14 CASSPHPGQDEQFF TGTGCCAGCAGTCCTCACCCGGGACAGGATGAGCAGTTCTTC
NA TRBJ2-3 TRBV2 NA 14 CASSEGGQTDTQYF TGTGCCAGCAGTGAGGGCGGACAGACAGATACGCAGTATTTT
TRBD1 TRBJ1-5 TRBV19 NA 17 CASSIALWTGGKEAQHF TGTGCCAGTAGTATAGCCTTATGGACAGGGGGAAAGGAGGCCCAGCATTTT
NA TRBJ2-7 TRBV7-6 NA 14 CASSLDTGSYEQYF TGTGCCAGCAGCTTGGATACAGGCTCCTACGAGCAGTACTTC
NA TRBJ2-7 TRBV9 NA 16 CASSALGAAGSYEQYF TGTGCCAGCAGCGCACTAGGAGCGGCGGGGTCCTACGAGCAGTACTTC
NA TRBJ1-5 TRBV30 NA 13 CAWSRRNNQPQHF TGTGCCTGGAGTCGAAGGAACAATCAGCCCCAGCATTTT
NA TRBJ2-7 TRBV11-1 NA 15 CASSLDTGPYGEQYF TGTGCCAGCAGCTTAGACACAGGGCCCTACGGCGAGCAGTACTTC
NA TRBJ2-1 TRBV2 NA 14 CASYRDRNLHEQFF TGTGCCAGCTACCGGGACCGTAACCTCCATGAGCAGTTCTTC
NA TRBJ2-3 TRBV7-9 NA 12 CASSFLADTQYF TGTGCCAGCAGCTTCCTAGCGGATACGCAGTATTTT
TRBD1 TRBJ1-1 TRBV9 NA 14 CASSVAGQGAKAFF TGTGCCAGCAGCGTCGCCGGACAGGGGGCTAAAGCTTTCTTT
NA TRBJ2-3 TRBV14 NA 17 CASSLQRTSGSTDTQYF TGTGCCAGCAGCTTACAAAGAACCAGCGGGAGCACAGATACGCAGTATTTT
TRBD1 TRBJ2-5 TRBV6-4 NA 13 CASSRGQEETQYF TGTGCCAGCAGCCGTGGACAGGAAGAGACCCAGTACTTC
NA TRBJ2-3 TRBV7-6 NA 13 CASSSSDSYTQYF TGTGCCAGCAGCTCTTCGGATTCTTATACGCAGTATTTT
NA TRBJ1-1 TRBV7-8 NA 14 CASTRGVMNTEAFF TGTGCCAGCACCCGCGGAGTTATGAACACTGAAGCTTTCTTT
TRBD2 TRBJ2-5 TRBV4-2 once 14 CASSLGLAKETQYF TGTGCCAGCAGCCTGGGACTAGCGAAGGAGACCCAGTACTTC
NA TRBJ1-2 TRBV28 NA 13 CASRRVGVDGYTF TGTGCCAGCAGACGTGTGGGGGTAGATGGCTACACCTTC
TRBD2 TRBJ2-2 TRBV7-3 NA 14 CASSLQTSAGELFF TGTGCCAGCAGCCTTCAAACTAGCGCCGGGGAGCTGTTTTTT
TRBD1 TRBJ2-7 TRBV28 NA 14 CASSPGGEPYEQYF TGTGCCAGCAGCCCAGGGGGCGAACCCTACGAGCAGTACTTC
TRBD1 TRBJ1-2 TRBV5-1 NA 17 CASSPDRGRMWGYGYTF TGCGCCAGCAGCCCGGACAGGGGGCGCATGTGGGGCTATGGCTACACCTTC
NA TRBJ2-5 TRBV6-6 NA 12 CAARGGEETQYF TGTGCCGCCCGAGGAGGGGAAGAGACCCAGTACTTC
NA TRBJ2-2 TRBV11-2 NA 12 CASSLSGGELFF TGTGCCAGCAGCTTAAGTGGCGGGGAGCTGTTTTTT
NA TRBJ2-5 TRBV6-5 once 14 CASSQYTTQETQYF TGTGCCAGCAGTCAGTACACAACCCAAGAGACCCAGTACTTC
NA TRBJ2-3 TRBV30 NA 14 CAWSPPWVTDTQYF TGTGCCTGGAGTCCCCCCTGGGTTACAGATACGCAGTATTTT
NA TRBJ2-7 TRBV18 NA 14 CASSPVSGVNEQYF TGTGCCAGCTCACCCGTAAGTGGTGTGAACGAGCAGTACTTC
TRBD1 TRBJ1-1 TRBV18 NA 15 CASSPPGQGNTEAFF TGTGCCAGCTCACCTCCGGGACAGGGGAACACTGAAGCTTTCTTT
NA TRBJ1-5 TRBV2 NA 16 CASSPTPGQFNQPQHF TGTGCCAGCAGCCCGACCCCCGGACAGTTCAATCAGCCCCAGCATTTT
TRBD1 TRBJ1-2 TRBV5-1 NA 16 CASRRPSGTGDLGYTF TGCGCCAGCAGAAGACCCTCCGGGACAGGGGACCTAGGGTACACCTTC
NA TRBJ1-2 TRBV19 NA 14 CASSIRRPEKGYTF TGTGCCAGTAGTATCCGCAGACCCGAAAAGGGCTACACCTTC
NA TRBJ1-1 TRBV5-1 NA 16 CASSSSLSVVNTEAFF TGCGCCAGCAGTTCCTCGCTTTCGGTGGTGAACACTGAAGCTTTCTTT
NA TRBJ2-3 TRBV7-2 NA 16 CASSLVGAKSTDTQYF TGTGCCAGCAGCTTAGTGGGGGCGAAGAGCACAGATACGCAGTATTTT
TRBD2 TRBJ2-5 TRBV19 NA 16 CASSIPGTSGQETQYF TGTGCCAGTAGTATACCCGGGACTAGCGGCCAAGAGACCCAGTACTTC
NA TRBJ2-1 TRBV19 NA 15 CASRPGTLDYNEQFF TGTGCCAGTAGACCCGGGACCTTAGACTACAATGAGCAGTTCTTC
TRBD1 TRBJ2-7 TRBV7-3 NA 15 CASSLNGQGVYEQYF TGTGCCAGCAGCTTAAACGGACAGGGGGTCTACGAGCAGTACTTC
TRBD2 TRBJ2-1 TRBV5-4 NA 16 CASSYGLAGVYNEQFF TGTGCCAGCAGTTACGGACTAGCGGGTGTCTACAATGAGCAGTTCTTC